This section outlines one T cell receptor beta chain sequence together with its context. This clonotype has a count of ten or more. Its antigen remains unidentified. Base quality data are lacking; no much larger clone is found one base away. The listed sequencing device is Illumina NovaSeq 6000. TCRalpha and TCRbeta cDNA libraries were built by 5'RACE with constant-segment primers, adding sample barcodes and unique molecular identifiers. RNA was extracted from every sample with Trizol reagent. Libraries were amplified in two PCR steps, with a second sample barcode and Illumina TruSeq adapters added in the second step. Sequencing of the libraries was done on an Illumina NovaSeq, producing 2 x 150 bp paired-end reads. Under the source paper's analysis protocol: With migec v1.2.7, reads were demultiplexed and then collapsed into UMI-guided consensus sequences. Using mixcr v2.1.11, UMI consensuses were aligned to TRA and TRB V and J templates and then assembled into clonotypes. A clonotype was counted as expanded or contracted only if both edgeR and NoisET called the change significant, with noise models trained on biological replicates. For edgeR calls, a false discovery rate-adjusted p below 0.01 and a log2 fold-change threshold of 1 were applied. As an exploratory analysis of dynamics, PCA with hierarchical clustering was applied to max-normalized trajectories of the 1000 most abundant clonotypes. Separately sequenced CD4+ and CD8+ repertoires were used to assign a CD4 or CD8 phenotype to each responding clone. The public reads were run again by TCRdb, first through fastp at Q25 and then through MiXCR, and only productive beta chains were kept. Identical CDR3 protein sequences are pooled into one entry, listed with their most common genes and DNA. TCRdb, not the authors, supplied the V and J calls. The sample contains approximately 340,000 distinct CDR3 sequences, over 10% of them found a single time. Around 21% of the sample is in the top ten clones.

The entry originates in a study of T-cell memory formation after mild COVID-19 (dated by TCRdb to the early 2020s). With regard to the full study: TCR sequence clusters from the two donors were largely donor specific. Longitudinal TCRalpha and TCRbeta repertoire sequencing tracked T-cell clones expanding and contracting after mild COVID-19 in two donors. Two young, previously healthy adult volunteers made up the cohort, one male and one female. The paper as a whole reports these results and caveats: Contracting CD4+ clones appeared mostly in the CM and EM memory subsets, whereas CD8+ clones were enriched in EMRA. Some responding clones were detected in pre-infection memory, suggesting pre-existing cross-reactive memory T cells joined the SARS-CoV-2 response. SARS-CoV-2 specificity was not confirmed for the second-wave clones peaking on day 37. Balanced CD4/CD8 phenotypes were observed for clones contracting from day 15 to 85, whereas a bias towards CD4+ was observed for a second wave of clones expanding from day 15 to 37. Only a couple of mild cases were covered in the study, and larger cohorts including severe cases with pre-infection samples were considered necessary.

A distance of 12 bases separates the germline ends of V and J, which lose 5 bases and 3 bases respectively. The CDR3 contains 14 residues, cysteine and phenylalanine counted. Only the CDR3 DNA is retained, 42 bases long and in frame from the first base. Ficoll-Paque density gradient centrifugation was the method used to isolate PBMCs. Sequences were obtained from PBMCs or a T cell subset sorted from them (not recorded which). This TCR was recovered from a man between 18 and 35 years old who had mild COVID-19 (a few samples of this study predate the infection). The sample titles of this study are shuffled in the database, so cell type and time point are left out; the donor was told from shared clones. The chain joins TRBV12-3 or TRBV12-4 to TRBJ2-3; the D segment could be TRBD1, given 6 matching bases. The CDR3 is CASSPQGSTDTQYF. The DNA sequence is given as TGTGCCAGCAGTCCCCAGGGGTCGACAGATACGCAGTATTTT.